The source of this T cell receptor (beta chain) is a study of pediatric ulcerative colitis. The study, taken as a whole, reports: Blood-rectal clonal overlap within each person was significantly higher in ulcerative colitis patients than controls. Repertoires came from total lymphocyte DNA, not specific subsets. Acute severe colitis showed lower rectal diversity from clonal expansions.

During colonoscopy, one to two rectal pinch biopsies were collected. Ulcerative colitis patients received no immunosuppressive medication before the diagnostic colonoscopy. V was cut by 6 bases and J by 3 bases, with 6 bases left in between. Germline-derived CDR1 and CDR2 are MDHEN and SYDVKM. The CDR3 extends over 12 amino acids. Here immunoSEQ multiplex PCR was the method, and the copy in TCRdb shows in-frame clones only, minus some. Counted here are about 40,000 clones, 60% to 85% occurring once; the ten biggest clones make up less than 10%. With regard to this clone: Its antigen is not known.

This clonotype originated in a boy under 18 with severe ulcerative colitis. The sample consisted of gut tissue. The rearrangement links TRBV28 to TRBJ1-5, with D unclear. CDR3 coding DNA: TGTGCCAGCAGAAGTCCCAATCAGCCCCAGCATTTT. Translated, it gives CASRSPNQPQHF. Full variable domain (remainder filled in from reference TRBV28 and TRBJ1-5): DVKVTQSSRYLVKRTGEKVFLECVQDMDHENMFWYRQDPGLGLRLIYFSYDVKMKEKGDIPEGYSVSREKKERFSLILESASTNQTSMYLCASRSPNQPQHFGDGTRLSIL.